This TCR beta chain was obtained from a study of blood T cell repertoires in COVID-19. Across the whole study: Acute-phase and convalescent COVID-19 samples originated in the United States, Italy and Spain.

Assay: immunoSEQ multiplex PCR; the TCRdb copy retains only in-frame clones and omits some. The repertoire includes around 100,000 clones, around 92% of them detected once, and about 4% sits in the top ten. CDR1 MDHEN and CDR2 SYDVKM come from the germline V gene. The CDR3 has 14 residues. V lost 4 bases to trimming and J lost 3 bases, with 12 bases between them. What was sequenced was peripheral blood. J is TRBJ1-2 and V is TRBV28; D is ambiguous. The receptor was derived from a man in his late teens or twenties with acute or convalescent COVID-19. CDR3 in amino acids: CASSSLPGDYGYTF. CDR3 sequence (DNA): TGTGCCAGCAGTTCTCTCCCCGGGGACTATGGCTACACCTTC.